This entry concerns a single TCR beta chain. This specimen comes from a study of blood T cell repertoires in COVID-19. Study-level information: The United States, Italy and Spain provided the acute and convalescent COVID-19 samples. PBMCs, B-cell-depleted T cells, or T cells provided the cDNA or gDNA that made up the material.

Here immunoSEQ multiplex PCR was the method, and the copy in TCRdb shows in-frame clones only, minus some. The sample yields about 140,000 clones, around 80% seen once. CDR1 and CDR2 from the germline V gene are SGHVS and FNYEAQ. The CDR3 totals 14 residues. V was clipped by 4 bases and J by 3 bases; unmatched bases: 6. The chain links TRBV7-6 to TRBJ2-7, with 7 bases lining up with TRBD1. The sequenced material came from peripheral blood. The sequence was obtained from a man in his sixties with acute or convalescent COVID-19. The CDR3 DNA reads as TGTGCCAGCAGCTCACAGGGGAACTTCTACGAGCAGTACTTC. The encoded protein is CASSSQGNFYEQYF.